What follows are 11 T cell receptor beta chains derived from one specimen sequenced in a study of T cell responses to AZD1222 COVID-19 vaccine. Measured with immunoSEQ multiplex PCR; TCRdb has only the in-frame clones, and not every one. This sample has about 150,000 clones; around nine tenths occur once, and the top ten carry 6.9%. The sequencing used peripheral blood, collected after recovery from COVID-19. Every receptor here comes from an adult who had recovered from COVID-19.

V is TRBV6-1 and J is TRBJ2-1; 7 bases are shared with TRBD1. J gave up 5 bases and V 6 bases, and 7 bases lay outside the gene matches. Germline-derived CDR1 and CDR2 are MNHNS and SASEGT. The CDR3 totals 14 residues. CDR3 residues: CASSPNGQDNEQFF. CDR3 nucleotide sequence: TGTGCCAGCAGCCCCAATGGACAGGACAATGAGCAGTTCTTC.

This rearrangement joins TRBV4-3 to TRBJ2-2; the D gene is possibly TRBD1 (5 bases). Germline lookup yields CDR1 LGHNA and CDR2 YSLEER. Deletions cut 5 bases from V and 7 bases from J, with 14 bases between. The CDR3 is 14 amino acids. The CDR3 DNA is TGCGCCAGCAGCTCAGCCCCAGGGATCGGGGAGCTGTTTTTT. Translating it yields CASSSAPGIGELFF.

This chain connects TRBV5-1 to TRBJ2-3; D possibly corresponds to TRBD2 (6 bases). The CDR3 consists of 15 residues. The V end was cut by 4 bases, the J end by 2 bases, with 14 bases between. The germline gives CDR1 SGHRS, CDR2 YFSETQ. This CDR3 reads CASSAPGLTTDTQYF. The CDR3 nucleotides read TGCGCCAGCAGCGCCCCGGGACTCACCACAGATACGCAGTATTTT.

V is TRBV9 and J is TRBJ1-6, with 7 bases lining up with TRBD1. CDR3 size: 17 residues. Germline V gene sequence: CDR1 SGDLS, CDR2 YYNGEE. Losses at the gene ends were 3 bases for V and 5 bases for J; bases not matched to a gene: 11. The CDR3 loop reads CASSATSTGPNNSPLHF. In DNA form, the CDR3 reads TGTGCCAGCAGCGCTACTTCGACAGGGCCGAATAATTCACCCCTCCACTTT.

This chain uses TRBV13 with TRBJ2-5, with 10 positions matching TRBD1. The germline CDR1 and CDR2 sequences are PRHDT and FYEKMQ (reference sequence). V was clipped by 4 bases and J by 3 bases; unmatched bases: 2. This CDR3 spans 14 amino acids. CDR3 DNA: TGTGCCAGCAGCTCGGGGACAGGGGAAGAGACCCAGTACTTC. As protein: CASSSGTGEETQYF.

V gene TRBV28 combines with J gene TRBJ1-2; D uncertain. V was clipped by 7 bases and J by 11 bases, with 20 bases between them. From germline, CDR1 is MDHEN and CDR2 SYDVKM. The CDR3 extends over 13 amino acids. The chain's CDR3 is CASTPRESVRYTF. The CDR3, as DNA: TGTGCCAGCACCCCCCGGGAATCCGTCCGATACACCTTC.

The chain has TRBV12-3 or TRBV12-4 and TRBJ1-4; D is uncertain. V shed 5 bases and J shed 8 bases, with 9 bases lying between them. CDR3 length equals 12 residues. The CDR3 sequence is CASSPFGEKLFF. In nucleotides, the CDR3 is TGTGCCAGCAGTCCGTTTGGGGAAAAACTGTTTTTT.

J is TRBJ2-7 and V is TRBV3-1 (or the pseudogene TRBV3-2), with TRBD2 matching 14 bases. CDR3 length equals 15 residues. V shed 1 base, J shed 4 bases, and the junction held 0 bases outside the gene matches. Germline V CDR1 and CDR2: LGHDT, YNNKEL (reference sequence). Written as DNA, the CDR3 is TGTGCCAGCAGCCAAGGGACTAGCGGGAGGTACGAGCAGTACTTC. Its translation is CASSQGTSGRYEQYF.

The V call is TRBV2, the J call TRBJ2-1; perhaps TRBD2 as D (6 bases). This CDR3 is built from 12 residues. Trimming pared 4 bases from V and 7 bases from J, leaving 8 bases between. Germline V gene data show CDR1 as SNHLY and CDR2 as FYNNEI. The CDR3 DNA reads TGTGCCAGCAGTGCACGGGGGAATGAGCAGTTCTTC. It translates to CASSARGNEQFF.

The chain couples TRBV18 to TRBJ1-1; no clear D. Germline V gene lookup returns CDR1 KGHSH and CDR2 LQKENI. This CDR3 is built from 15 residues. Trimming pared 2 bases from V and 1 base from J, leaving 11 bases between. Written as DNA, the CDR3 is TGTGCCAGCTCACCATCGGTCGCACCGAACACTGAAGCTTTCTTT. As protein: CASSPSVAPNTEAFF.

This rearrangement joins TRBV18 to TRBJ2-2; D ambiguous. Deletions cut 2 bases from V and 1 base from J, with 11 bases between. Germline-derived CDR1 and CDR2 are KGHSH and LQKENI. This CDR3 comprises 16 residues. The DNA for the CDR3 is TGTGCCAGCTCACCAGGTTACACGATGAACACCGGGGAGCTGTTTTTT. This translates into CASSPGYTMNTGELFF.